This T cell receptor beta chain was recorded in a study of T cell repertoires in cytomegalovirus infection. Study at large: Public TCR beta signature analysis indicated the presence of both CMV infection and matching HLA type.

Notes on the study in general: Clonotypes of TCR beta that were HLA-C-restricted and CMV-specific dominated the ex vivo response.

This clonotype occurred a few times. Its target is unknown. TCRdb fed the reads into MiXCR, producing one record per CDR3 protein. The sample lists approximately 400,000 distinct CDR3 sequences; approximately 33% were seen once. Trimming left V 4 bases short and J 0 bases short, with 19 bases between. The CDR3 runs 17 residues. Germline lookup yields CDR1 SGHNT and CDR2 YYREEE (reference sequence). The sample consisted of PBMCs. The gene calls are TRBV5-4 and TRBJ1-1, with D possibly matching TRBD1 (5 bases). This receptor was obtained from a human donor in good health (CMV status not recorded). Some clones in this sample may be carry-over from other donors' samples. This CDR3 reads CASSMGRRIDMNTEAFF. CDR3 DNA: TGTGCCAGCAGCATGGGACGGAGGATCGACATGAACACTGAAGCTTTCTTT.